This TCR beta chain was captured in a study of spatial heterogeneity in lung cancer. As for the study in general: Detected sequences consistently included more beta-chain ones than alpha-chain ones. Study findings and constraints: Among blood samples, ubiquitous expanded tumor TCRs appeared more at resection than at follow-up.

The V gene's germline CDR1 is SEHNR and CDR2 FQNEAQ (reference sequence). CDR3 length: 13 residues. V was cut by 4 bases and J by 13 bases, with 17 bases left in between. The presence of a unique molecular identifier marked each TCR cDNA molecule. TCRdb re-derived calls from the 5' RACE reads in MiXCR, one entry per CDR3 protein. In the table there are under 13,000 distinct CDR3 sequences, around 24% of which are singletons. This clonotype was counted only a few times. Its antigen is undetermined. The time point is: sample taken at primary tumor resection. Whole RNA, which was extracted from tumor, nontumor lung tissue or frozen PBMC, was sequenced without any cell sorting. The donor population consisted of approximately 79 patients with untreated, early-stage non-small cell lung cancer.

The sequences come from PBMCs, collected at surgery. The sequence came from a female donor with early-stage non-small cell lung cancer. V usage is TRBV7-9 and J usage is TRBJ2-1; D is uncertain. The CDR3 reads CASSSLPFQTQFF. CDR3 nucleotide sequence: TGTGCCAGCAGCTCCCTACCTTTTCAGACCCAGTTCTTC.